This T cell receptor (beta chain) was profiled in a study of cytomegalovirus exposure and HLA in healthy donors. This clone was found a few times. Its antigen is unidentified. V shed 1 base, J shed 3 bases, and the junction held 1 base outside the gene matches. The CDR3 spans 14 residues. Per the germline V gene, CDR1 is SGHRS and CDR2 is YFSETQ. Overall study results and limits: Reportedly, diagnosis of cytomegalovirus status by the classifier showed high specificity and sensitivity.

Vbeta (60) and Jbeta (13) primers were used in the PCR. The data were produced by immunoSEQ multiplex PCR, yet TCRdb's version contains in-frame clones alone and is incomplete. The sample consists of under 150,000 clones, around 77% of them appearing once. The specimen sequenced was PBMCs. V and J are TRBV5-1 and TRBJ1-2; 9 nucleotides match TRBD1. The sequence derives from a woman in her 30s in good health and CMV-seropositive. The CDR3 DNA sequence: TGCGCCAGCAGCTTGAGGACAGGGGACTATGGCTACACCTTC. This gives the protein CASSLRTGDYGYTF.